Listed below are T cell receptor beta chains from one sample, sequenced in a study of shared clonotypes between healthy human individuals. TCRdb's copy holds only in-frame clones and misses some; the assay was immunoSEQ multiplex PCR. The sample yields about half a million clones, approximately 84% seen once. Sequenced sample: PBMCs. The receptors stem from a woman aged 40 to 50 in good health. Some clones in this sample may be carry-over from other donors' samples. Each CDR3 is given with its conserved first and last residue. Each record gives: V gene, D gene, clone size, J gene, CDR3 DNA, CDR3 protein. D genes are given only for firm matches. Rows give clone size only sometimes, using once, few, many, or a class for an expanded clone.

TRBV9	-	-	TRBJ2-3	TGTGCCAGCAGCGTCCTAGGAACGGGCACAGATACGCAGTATTTT	CASSVLGTGTDTQYF
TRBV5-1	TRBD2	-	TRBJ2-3	TGCGCCAGCAGCTCCGGGACTAGCGGGAGCACAGATACGCAGTATTTT	CASSSGTSGSTDTQYF
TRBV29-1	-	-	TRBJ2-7	TGCAGCGTGCTTAATGACGATGGCGAGCAGTACTTC	CSVLNDDGEQYF
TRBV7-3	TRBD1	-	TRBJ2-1	TGTGCCAGCAGCAGGGACAGGGGTCCAAATGAGCAGTTCTTC	CASSRDRGPNEQFF
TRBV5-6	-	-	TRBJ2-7	TGTGCCAGCAGCTTCGGGCCAGCTTCCTACGAGCAGTACTTC	CASSFGPASYEQYF
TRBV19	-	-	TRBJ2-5	TGTGCCAGTAACCGGGGGCGCCAAGAGACCCAGTACTTC	CASNRGRQETQYF
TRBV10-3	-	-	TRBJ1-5	TGTGCCATCAGTGAGCCTCCGGATCAGCCCCAGCATTTT	CAISEPPDQPQHF
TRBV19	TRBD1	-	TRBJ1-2	TGTGCCAGTAGTAATACACCCGGGACAGCTAACTATGGCTACACCTTC	CASSNTPGTANYGYTF
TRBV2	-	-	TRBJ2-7	TGTGCCAGCATTTCCCTCCAGACCGGCAGGGGCTACGAGCAGTACTTC	CASISLQTGRGYEQYF
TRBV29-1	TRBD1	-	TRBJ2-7	TGCAGCGCCACAGGGGGGAGCTCCTACGAGCAGTACTTC	CSATGGSSYEQYF
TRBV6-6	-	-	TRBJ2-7	TGTGCCAGCAGTTACCCGGTGGGCACCACCGACGAGCAGTACTTC	CASSYPVGTTDEQYF
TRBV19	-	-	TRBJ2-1	TGTGCCAGTACCCCAGGGCGGAACTCCTACAATGAGCAGTTCTTC	CASTPGRNSYNEQFF
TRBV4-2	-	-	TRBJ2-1	TGTGCCAGCAGCCAAGCCGGAGGGCTGATCGGGGAGCAGTTCTTC	CASSQAGGLIGEQFF
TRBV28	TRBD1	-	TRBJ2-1	TGTGCCAGCAGCACGGGACAGGGGGCCTACAATGAGCAGTTCTTC	CASSTGQGAYNEQFF
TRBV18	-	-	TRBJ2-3	TGTGCCAGCTCACCGGTAGCTAGCACAGATACGCAGTATTTT	CASSPVASTDTQYF
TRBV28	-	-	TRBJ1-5	TGTGCCAGCAGTCTTCACCGGGACATCTCCCAGCCCCAGCATTTT	CASSLHRDISQPQHF
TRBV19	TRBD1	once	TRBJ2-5	TGTGCCAGTAGTGGGACAGCTCAAGAGACCCAGTACTTC	CASSGTAQETQYF
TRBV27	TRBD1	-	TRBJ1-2	TGTGCCAGTCGTCCGAAACGGGACAGCTATGGCTACACCTTC	CASRPKRDSYGYTF
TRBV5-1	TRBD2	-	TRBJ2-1	TGCGCCAGCAGCTTGGCTAGCGGGAGATTATATGAGCAGTTCTTC	CASSLASGRLYEQFF
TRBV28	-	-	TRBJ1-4	TGTGCCAGCAGTTTGTGGCCAAGTAATGAAAAACTGTTTTTT	CASSLWPSNEKLFF
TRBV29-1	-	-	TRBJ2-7	TGCAGCGTTGAGGTCGGGTACGAGCAGTACTTC	CSVEVGYEQYF
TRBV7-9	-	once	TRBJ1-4	TGTGCCAGCACCCTAGGGACTGCTTCTAATGAAAAACTGTTTTTT	CASTLGTASNEKLFF
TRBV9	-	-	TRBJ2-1	TGTGCCAGCAGCGTAGGTTGGGGAAACAATGAGCAGTTCTTC	CASSVGWGNNEQFF
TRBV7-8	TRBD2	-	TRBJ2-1	TGTGCCAGCAGCTTAGCGCCTAGCGGGAGGGCGAATGAGCAGTTCTTC	CASSLAPSGRANEQFF
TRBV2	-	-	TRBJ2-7	TGTGCCAGCAGCGGACGGGACGACGCCCCCTACGAGCAGTACTTC	CASSGRDDAPYEQYF
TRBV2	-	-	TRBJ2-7	TGTGCCAGCACTCCCGCCTACGAGCAGTACTTC	CASTPAYEQYF
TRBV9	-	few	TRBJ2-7	TGTGCCAGCAGCCCCACCCCAGGCCAGATCTACGAGCAGTACTTC	CASSPTPGQIYEQYF
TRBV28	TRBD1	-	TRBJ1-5	TGTGCCAGCAGCGACAGGGGGGAAAATCAGCCCCAGCATTTT	CASSDRGENQPQHF
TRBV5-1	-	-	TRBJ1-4	TGCGCCAGCAGCTTGCGGCAGTATAATGAAAAACTGTTTTTT	CASSLRQYNEKLFF
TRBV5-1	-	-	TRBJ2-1	TGCGCCAGCAGCTCTAGGGGGGTAGAGAATGAGCAGTTCTTC	CASSSRGVENEQFF
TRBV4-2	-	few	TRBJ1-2	TGTGCCAGCAGCCAAGAGTATCAGGGCTTAAATGGCTACACCTTC	CASSQEYQGLNGYTF
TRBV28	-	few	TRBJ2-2	TGTGCCAGCTGTAGTCTAGCCCTCCCAACCCGAGAGCTGTTTTTT	CASCSLALPTRELFF
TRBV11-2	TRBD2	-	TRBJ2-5	TGTGCCAGCAGCCGACTAGCGGGGGCCCAAGAGACCCAGTACTTC	CASSRLAGAQETQYF
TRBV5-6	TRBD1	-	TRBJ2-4	TGTGCCAGCAGCTCAGACAGGGTTAGAGCCAAAAACATTCAGTACTTC	CASSSDRVRAKNIQYF
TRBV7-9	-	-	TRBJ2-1	TGTGCCAGCAGCCCTGATAGGGGGGGAGGGCAGTTCTTC	CASSPDRGGGQFF
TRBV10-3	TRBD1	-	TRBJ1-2	TGTGCCATCAGTCCGGGACAGTATCTTAACTATGGCTACACCTTC	CAISPGQYLNYGYTF